A single sample gave rise to the 17 T cell receptor beta chains below, sequenced in a study of post-analysis software for immune sequencing data. Study conclusions and caveats: The study found TRBV5-6, TRBV5-1 and TRBV20-1 among five TRBV segments more frequent in patients than controls.

The TCR beta cDNA libraries contained unique molecular identifiers. TCRdb passed the PCR reads through MiXCR, listing each CDR3 protein once. In the table there are a few hundred thousand distinct CDR3 sequences, 35% to 40% of which are singletons. The antigens of these receptors remain unknown. Material for sequencing was blood. The origin of the receptors is a girl aged 10 to 17 with multiple sclerosis.

This clonotype was detected only a few times. The gene calls are TRBV24-1 and TRBJ2-3, with TRBD2 identical over 7 bases. The germline gives CDR1 KGHDR, CDR2 SFDVKD. CDR3 length: 17 amino acids. V was pared by 0 bases and J by 2 bases, with 7 bases of the junction left unmatched. The CDR3 protein is CATSDLSDGGYTDTQYF. CDR3 in DNA: TGTGCCACCAGTGATTTGTCCGACGGGGGGTACACAGATACGCAGTATTTT.

The J gene is TRBJ2-7, the V gene TRBV6-5; 8 bases agree with TRBD1. CDR1 is MNHEY, CDR2 SVGAGI, per germline. V lost 6 bases and J lost 6; bases outside the gene matches: 7. This CDR3 spans 13 amino acids. The CDR3 DNA follows: TGTGCCAGCAGGAGGACAGGGAAGGGCGAGCAGTACTTC. The encoded protein is CASRRTGKGEQYF.

This clonotype was observed at least ten times. The rearrangement uses TRBV20-1 and TRBJ2-7; 8 nucleotides line up with TRBD1. V shed 3 bases and J 1 base; nucleotides not matched to a gene: 2. The CDR3 consists of 13 residues. Per the germline V gene, CDR1 is DFQATT and CDR2 is SNEGSKA (reference sequence). CDR3 amino acids: CSASGTGSYEQYF. The DNA for the CDR3 is TGCAGTGCTAGCGGGACAGGTTCCTACGAGCAGTACTTC.

In this sample, this clonotype turned up many times. The chain joins TRBV29-1 to TRBJ1-2; 12 bases match TRBD1. The CDR3 is 14 amino acids. Per the germline V gene, CDR1 is SQVTM and CDR2 is ANQGSEA. V lost 6 bases and J lost 8; bases outside the gene matches: 10. The DNA of the CDR3 is TGCAGCGTGCCACCGGGACAGGGGGCGCGAGGCTACACCTTC. Residues: CSVPPGQGARGYTF.

The sample holds a few counts of this clonotype. This sequence joins TRBV28 and TRBJ2-2; D may be TRBD2 (6 bases). The germline V gene has CDR1 MDHEN and CDR2 SYDVKM. Trimming took 5 bases from V and 1 from J, leaving 20 bases between them. This CDR3 has 18 amino acids. The CDR3 region is CASSTRRAGTMNTGELFF. CDR3 nucleotides: TGTGCCAGCAGTACCCGGAGGGCGGGAACGATGAACACCGGGGAGCTGTTTTTT.

In this sample, this clonotype turned up a few times. Likely a read error: the CDR3 ends without its conserved phenylalanine or tryptophan. CDR3 bases: TGTGCCCTCGGCAGGAGACTCATGAACACTGAAGCTTTCTGT. It specifies CALGRRLMNTEAFC. The chain combines TRBV28 with TRBJ1-1; D not certain. This CDR3 has 14 amino acids. From germline, CDR1 is MDHEN and CDR2 SYDVKM. The V end was cut by 11 bases, the J end by 0 bases, with 16 bases between.

Turning to this clonotype: This may come from a read error, since a much larger clone is one base off. The chain links TRBV20-1 to TRBJ2-1; 7 nucleotides agree with TRBD2. There are 12 residues in the CDR3. CDR1 and CDR2 from the germline V gene are DFQATT and SNEGSKA (reference sequence). The CDR3 bases are TGCAGGGCTAGTGGGACTAAGCTTGAGCAGTTCTTC. Protein sequence: CRASGTKLEQFF.

The rearrangement links TRBV4-1 to TRBJ2-5; the D gene is possibly TRBD2 (5 bases). Trimming removed 4 bases at V and 5 bases at J, with 11 bases between. Germline V gene data show CDR1 as MGHRA and CDR2 as YSYEKL. This CDR3 is built from 13 residues. The CDR3 DNA sequence: TGCGCCAGCAGCCTCCTCTCGGGGGAGACCCAGTACTTC. The encoded protein is CASSLLSGETQYF.

The table lists this clonotype with many counts. CDR3 protein: CSARTLANQETQYF. CDR3 nucleotide sequence: TGCAGTGCTAGAACATTGGCTAACCAAGAGACCCAGTACTTC. The J gene is TRBJ2-5, the V gene TRBV20-1; no clear D gene. The CDR3 runs to 14 residues. V dropped 2 bases and J dropped 0 bases, with 10 bases sitting between them. From germline, CDR1 is DFQATT and CDR2 SNEGSKA (reference sequence).

The sample holds many counts of this clonotype. The V call is TRBV20-1, the J call TRBJ2-1, with TRBD2 matching 10 bases. This CDR3 region has 22 residues. CDR1 and CDR2 (germline): DFQATT, SNEGSKA (reference sequence). The junction had 23 bases not matched to a gene; V was cut back by 2 bases and J by 1 base. The CDR3 here is CSARYPGGGTSDRGASYNEQFF. The CDR3 nucleotides read TGCAGTGCTAGATACCCAGGGGGAGGGACTAGCGATAGGGGGGCGTCCTACAATGAGCAGTTCTTC.

This clonotype was seen repeatedly, ten times or more. The chain combines TRBV7-2 with TRBJ1-5; tentative D call: TRBD1 (6 bases). Germline V gene data show CDR1 as SGHTA and CDR2 as FQGNSA. The CDR3 runs 15 residues. Deletions cut 3 bases from V and 7 bases from J, with 16 bases between. The CDR3 sequence: CASSFSRGSDQPQHF. The CDR3 bases are TGTGCCAGCAGCTTTAGTAGGGGGAGCGACCAGCCCCAGCATTTT.

This clonotype was recorded many times. The chain links TRBV7-9 to TRBJ1-2; D is unresolved. Trimming removed 1 base from V and 10 bases from J, with 10 bases in between. Germline lookup yields CDR1 SEHNR and CDR2 FQNEAQ (reference sequence). The CDR3 extends over 12 amino acids. CDR3 nucleotide sequence: TGTGCCAGCAGCTTAGATCTCAATCCCTACACCTTC. As protein: CASSLDLNPYTF.

The chain carries TRBV7-2 and TRBJ2-5; no firm D call. CDR1 and CDR2 from the germline V gene are SGHTA and FQGNSA. The CDR3 sequence is 13 residues long. The germline V and J ends were trimmed by 5 bases and 1 base, with 8 bases remaining between them. This CDR3 is CASSQPTQETQYF. Here the CDR3 DNA reads TGTGCCAGCAGCCAGCCTACCCAAGAGACCCAGTACTTC.

This clonotype was observed once. The CDR3 coding sequence is TGTGCCAGCAGTTCCCCCTTGACAGGGACAGTAACAGATACGCAGTATTTT. It yields the protein CASSSPLTGTVTDTQYF. This rearrangement joins TRBV7-8 to TRBJ2-3, with TRBD1 matching over 7 bases. CDR3 length equals 17 residues. V dropped 6 bases and J dropped 3; count of bases not matched to a gene: 15. CDR1 SGHVS and CDR2 FQNEAQ come from the germline V gene.

This clonotype was detected ten times or more. This chain links TRBV20-1 with TRBJ2-5; D possibly uses TRBD1 or TRBD2 (6 bases each). This CDR3 spans 13 amino acids. Deletions cut 3 bases from V and 5 bases from J, with 13 bases between. Germline V gives CDR1 DFQATT, CDR2 SNEGSKA (reference sequence). CDR3 sequence (DNA): TGCAGTGCTAGCCTAGGAGGGGGGGAGACCCAGTACTTC. As protein: CSASLGGGETQYF.

The count of this clonotype is one. The V and J genes are TRBV28 and TRBJ2-1; 9 bases line up with TRBD1. Germline V gene sequence: CDR1 MDHEN, CDR2 SYDVKM. V gave up 5 bases and J gave up 14 bases; unmatched junction bases: 10. The CDR3 totals 13 residues. CDR3 residues: CASSPLGQGKKFF. CDR3 DNA: TGTGCCAGCAGTCCTCTGGGACAGGGTAAAAAGTTCTTC.

This clonotype was picked up many times. The V and J genes are TRBV7-3 and TRBJ2-5, with D possibly matching TRBD1 (6 bases). Germline CDR1 SGHTA, CDR2 FQGTGA. V lost 5 bases, J lost 3 bases, and 16 bases lay in between. The CDR3 consists of 15 residues. CDR3 nucleotide sequence: TGTGCCAGCAGCCTCGGACAGACCTGGGAAGAGACCCAGTACTTC. Translated, it gives CASSLGQTWEETQYF.